The entry that follows covers one TCR beta chain sequence. This clonotype came up a few times. This receptor's antigen is unknown. Within one base of it there is no much larger clone, and no base qualities were kept. The data belong to a study of T cells in Graves' hyperthyroidism and ophthalmopathy (dated by TCRdb to the late 2010s). With respect to the entire study: Peripheral blood samples were taken at the time of initial diagnosis, prior to any treatment. To identify distinguishing TCR V-J signatures, a discovery cohort of around 100 patients was used, comprising 40 to 45 with Graves' ophthalmopathy and roughly 60 with stable Graves' hyperthyroidism. An independent validation cohort of around 19 hyperthyroidism patients and 17 patients who later progressed to ophthalmopathy tested prospective prediction of ophthalmopathy. The approximately 100 discovery patients were divided at random into training and test sets in a 7:3 ratio. In more than 5 Graves' hyperthyroidism patients, the study also compared T-cell repertoires from thyroid tissue with T-cell repertoires from blood. After sampling, hyperthyroidism patients received methimazole starting at 30 mg daily, and ophthalmopathy patients received high-dose intravenous methylprednisolone. According to the paper, TCR Vbeta CDR3 sequencing was carried out on about 140 peripheral blood samples, which came from 40 to 45 ophthalmopathy, 75 or so hyperthyroidism and about 17 progressor patients.

Ophthalmopathy patients had moderately to severely active disease, Clinical Activity Score of at least 3, NOSPECS grade of at least 4, and duration under 3 months. Patients with uncontrolled infections, other autoimmune diseases, pregnancy or lactation were excluded. Diagnoses were based on clinical symptoms, serum thyroxine and TRAb, thyroid ultrasound and orbital computed tomography. PBMCs were separated from under 11 ml of fresh peripheral blood using Ficoll-Paque density gradient centrifugation. Total RNA was extracted using Trizol reagent, and RNA quality was assessed on an Agilent 2100 Bioanalyzer. From the germline V gene, CDR1 is SGHVS and CDR2 is FQNEAQ. Deletion took 1 base off V and 0 bases off J, with a span of 9 bases between the germline ends. The CDR3 starts with the cysteine, ends with the phenylalanine, and has 15 residues. Only the CDR3 part of the read is kept: 45 bases, read in frame from the first base.

TCR beta CDR3 regions were amplified from RNA transcripts. For the first round of RT-PCR on the TCR CDR3, the HTBI primer set was used together with the Qiagen OneStep RT-PCR kit. The libraries were constructed in a second round of multiplex PCR and then size-selected and purified. Sequencing of the libraries was done on an Illumina HiSeq2000 using paired-end 100 bp reads. On the study's bioinformatics: Raw data were processed with SOAPnuke, discarding reads with adapters, uncalled bases, mean Phred below 15, or no exact constant-primer or identifier match. COPE v1.2.5 was used to merge the high-quality paired reads, and each unique nucleotide sequence was defined as a clonotype. Clonotypes were aligned to IMGT TRBV, TRBD and TRBJ reference segments using MiTCR v1.1. The analysis was restricted to V-J combinations with a frequency above 0.0001, which together covered 98% to 99.2% of the repertoires. A TCS score was defined as the ratio of F50 (clonal expansion) to E x V (chaos), with BLOSUM62-based TCRdist applied between CDR3 peptides within each V-J. Welch's t-statistics and random forest reduced just over 500 V-J features to 13, which were used in a naive Bayes classifier (R e1071). TCRdb handled the public reads itself, with Q25 trimming in fastp and clone calling in MiXCR, and kept productive beta chains. When rows share a CDR3 protein, they turn into one entry using the most common DNA and genes. TCRdb's processing, not the study's, gives the V and J calls here. The sample table contains about 640,000 distinct CDR3 sequences; only one count was recorded for 20% of them. The ten largest clones represent 34% of the sample.

The research as a whole found: In cross-validation, a model built on a 13 V-J signature told ophthalmopathy apart from stable hyperthyroidism with 87.88% sensitivity and around 84% specificity, and in testing the same model reached 80%/75%. No statistical method was used to set the sample size in advance, and investigators knew the group allocation. In validation, progression to ophthalmopathy was predicted by the model with around 71% sensitivity and around 76% specificity, a median of approximately 6.5 months before onset. Most expanded thyroid clonotypes (frequency above 0.001) were also detected in blood, suggesting blood repertoires may reflect thyroid immune responses.

The sequence links TRBV7-8 to TRBJ2-5; TRBD2 is a weak D gene call, 5 bases matching. The sequence was collected from a man between 25 and 39 years old with Graves' ophthalmopathy. The sample was blood. The DNA sequence follows: TGTGCCAGCAGCTTAGTGCTGAGGGACCAAGAGACCCAGTACTTC. This yields the protein CASSLVLRDQETQYF.